Listed here is a single T cell receptor (beta chain). The data derive from a study of shared clonotypes between healthy human individuals. Using immunoSEQ multiplex PCR, the repertoire was profiled, and TCRdb retains in-frame clones only, with some absent. Seen here are hundreds of thousands of clones, around three quarters observed once, and the top ten hold around 1.8%. The CDR3 loop spans 16 amino acids. Per the germline V gene, CDR1 is MGHRA and CDR2 is YSYEKL. With 0 bases removed from V and 0 bases from J, the gap between germline ends came to 10 bases. The sequence derives from a young woman in good health. The chain has TRBV4-1 and TRBJ2-3, with D hard to call. Material: memory CD4+ T cells sorted from blood. Subset given: CD45RA-negative fraction. The CDR3 protein is CASSQDVARSTDTQYF. The CDR3 region has the DNA TGCGCCAGCAGCCAAGATGTAGCCAGAAGCACAGATACGCAGTATTTT.